Shown below are 18 T cell receptor beta chains from a single sample sequenced in a study of memory CD4+ T cells and cytomegalovirus serostatus. The repertoire was sequenced with immunoSEQ multiplex PCR; TCRdb's copy has only in-frame clones and lacks some. The table has 75,000 to 90,000 clones, approximately 80% seen once. The sort gate was single viable CD3+CD4+CD8-CD45RO+ cells for memory CD4+ T cells. The sample taken for sequencing was memory CD4+ T cells from blood. The receptors originated from an adult in good health and CMV-seronegative.

V is TRBV9 and J is TRBJ2-3, with 9 bases fitting TRBD2. In germline, CDR1 is SGDLS, CDR2 YYNGEE. J lost 0 bases, V lost 2 bases, and 4 bases had no gene match. The CDR3 runs 16 residues. Here the CDR3 DNA reads TGTGCCAGCAGCGTTAGCGGGGGAACTAGCACAGATACGCAGTATTTT. It translates to CASSVSGGTSTDTQYF.

Comment on this clone: The sample contains more than one DNA sequence encoding this CDR3. The J gene is TRBJ2-3, the V gene TRBV7-2, with unresolved D. Germline V gives CDR1 SGHTA, CDR2 FQGNSA. V was trimmed by 2 bases and J by 1 base, leaving 4 bases between them. The CDR3 sequence is 13 residues long. The CDR3 region has the DNA TGTGCCAGCAGCTTATTGGGCACAGATACGCAGTATTTT. Translated, it gives CASSLLGTDTQYF.

This clone was observed at least ten times. The chain recombines TRBV28 with TRBJ1-1; 8 bases align to TRBD1. From germline, CDR1 is MDHEN and CDR2 SYDVKM. Trimming removed 6 bases from V and 10 bases from J; junction bases left unmatched: 4. CDR3 length: 11 amino acids. This chain's CDR3 is CASRQDRAAFF. The CDR3 nucleotides read TGTGCCAGCAGACAGGACAGGGCAGCTTTCTTT.

The chain is built from TRBV28 and TRBJ1-2; D remains unclear. The CDR3 has 12 amino acids. With 6 bases removed from V and 4 bases from J, the gap between germline ends came to 9 bases. CDR1 and CDR2 from the germline V gene are MDHEN and SYDVKM. The CDR3 sequence is CASSPGFYGYTF. CDR3 nucleotide sequence: TGTGCCAGCAGCCCCGGGTTCTATGGCTACACCTTC.

The chain joins TRBV19 to TRBJ1-1, with TRBD1 matching over 7 bases. CDR3 length: 15 amino acids. J was trimmed by 2 bases and V by 8 bases; bases with no gene match: 11. Per the germline V gene, CDR1 is LNHDA and CDR2 is SQIVND (reference sequence). The CDR3, as DNA: TGTGCCAGTTTTACCACAGGGGAAGGAAACACTGAAGCTTTCTTT. Amino acids: CASFTTGEGNTEAFF.

The chain uses TRBV6-6 and TRBJ1-3; D unresolved. V was pared by 7 bases and J by 0 bases, with 7 bases between. CDR1 is MNHNY and CDR2 is SVGAGI in the germline V gene (reference sequence). The CDR3 runs to 13 residues. The CDR3 reads CASIWGSGNTIYF. For the CDR3, the DNA is TGTGCCAGCATCTGGGGCTCTGGAAACACCATATATTTT.

V gene TRBV19 combines with J gene TRBJ1-5; D is unclear. The CDR3 length is 15 residues. Germline V lookup: CDR1 LNHDA, CDR2 SQIVND (reference sequence). Deletions cut 3 bases from V and 9 bases from J, with 18 bases between. The DNA for the CDR3 is TGTGCCAGTAGTATGGCGCCCACTCCGTCCGTGCCCCAGCATTTT. Encoded protein: CASSMAPTPSVPQHF.

DNA of the CDR3: TGTGCCAGCAGCTCAACAGGGGCCGGCGATGTTTACACCTTC. This gives the protein CASSSTGAGDVYTF. J is TRBJ1-2 and V is TRBV7-3; 7 nucleotides agree with TRBD1. This CDR3 region has 14 residues. CDR1 SGHTA and CDR2 FQGTGA come from the germline V gene. Trimming removed 4 bases from V and 11 bases from J; junction bases left unmatched: 13.

This clone was detected only once. The J gene is TRBJ1-1, the V gene TRBV5-4; 7 positions agree with TRBD1. Germline V lookup: CDR1 SGHNT, CDR2 YYREEE (reference sequence). This CDR3 is built from 14 residues. Unmatched junction bases numbered 12, after V lost 8 bases and J lost 5 bases. CDR3 region: CASFDREVHTEAFF. The CDR3 region has the DNA TGTGCCAGTTTCGACAGGGAGGTACATACTGAAGCTTTCTTT.

The CDR3 DNA sequence: TGTGCCAGCAGCTTACCACGGAACTATGGCTACACCTTC. Protein product: CASSLPRNYGYTF. V is TRBV7-2 and J is TRBJ1-2; D is undetermined. Trimming removed 2 bases at V and 2 bases at J, with 6 bases between. CDR3 length equals 13 residues. Germline lookup yields CDR1 SGHTA and CDR2 FQGNSA.

This clone has a single count. The chain is built from TRBV11-1 and TRBJ1-1; D perhaps matches TRBD1 (5 bases). V was clipped by 5 bases and J by 0 bases, with 19 bases between them. This CDR3 has 17 residues. The germline V gene has CDR1 SGHAT and CDR2 FQDESV (reference sequence). This CDR3 reads CASSRGANKKLNTEAFF. Here the CDR3 DNA reads TGTGCCAGCAGCCGCGGGGCGAACAAAAAGTTGAACACTGAAGCTTTCTTT.

The chain couples TRBV5-1 to TRBJ2-3, with D unresolved. Between the trimmed V and J ends, which lost 2 bases and 0 bases, there was a span of 16 bases. This CDR3 region has 17 residues. Germline V gene sequence: CDR1 SGHRS, CDR2 YFSETQ. CDR3 region: CASSLELRVSSTDTQYF. CDR3 in DNA: TGCGCCAGCAGCTTAGAGTTAAGGGTGTCCAGCACAGATACGCAGTATTTT.

This clone is a singleton in its sample. This chain connects TRBV2 to TRBJ1-2, with D possibly TRBD1 on 6 matching bases. Germline V gives CDR1 SNHLY, CDR2 FYNNEI. Trimming cost V 8 bases and J 3 bases, with 16 bases left between them. The CDR3 is 14 amino acids. As DNA, the CDR3 is TGTGCCAGCGGGGCCAGGGGTATTGACTATGGCTACACCTTC. Its translation is CASGARGIDYGYTF.

The chain combines TRBV4-2 with TRBJ2-7; D possibly corresponds to TRBD2 (6 bases). Deletions cut 4 bases from V and 5 bases from J, with 27 bases between. The CDR3 has 18 residues. Germline CDR1 reads LGHNA; CDR2 reads YNFKEQ. This chain's CDR3 is CASSRVGGGVAPYDEQYF. CDR3 in DNA: TGTGCCAGCAGCCGCGTTGGTGGAGGGGTGGCCCCTTACGACGAGCAGTACTTC.

CDR3 loop: CASRERDFYNEQFF. CDR3 nucleotides: TGTGCCAGCAGAGAGAGGGACTTTTACAATGAGCAGTTCTTC. This chain joins TRBV2 and TRBJ2-1, with D perhaps matching TRBD2 (6 bases). This CDR3 region has 14 residues. The germline V gene encodes CDR1 SNHLY and CDR2 FYNNEI. Trimming removed 6 bases from V and 4 bases from J, with 13 bases in between.

The table lists this clone with a count of one. The chain is built from TRBV9 and TRBJ2-5; perhaps TRBD1 as D (5 bases). The V gene lost 1 base and the J gene lost 2 bases, with 9 bases spanning the gap. Germline assignment: CDR1 SGDLS and CDR2 YYNGEE. The CDR3 is 14 amino acids. CDR3 nucleotide sequence: TGTGCCAGCAGCGTAAGAGACAGACAAGAGACCCAGTACTTC. The encoded protein is CASSVRDRQETQYF.

The chain has TRBV6-5 and TRBJ2-7; 8 bases fit TRBD1. This CDR3 is 15 amino acids long. The V and J ends lost 4 bases and 1 base, in that order; junction bases with no gene match: 6. Germline CDR1 is MNHEY and CDR2 is SVGAGI. CDR3 nucleotide sequence: TGTGCCAGCAGTTTCTCTGGACAGGGTTCCTACGAGCAGTACTTC. Protein: CASSFSGQGSYEQYF.

The chain couples TRBV28 to TRBJ1-5, with TRBD1 identical over 7 bases. V gave up 6 bases and J gave up 7 bases; unmatched junction bases: 15. The V gene's germline CDR1 is MDHEN and CDR2 SYDVKM. This CDR3 is built from 16 residues. As DNA, the CDR3 is TGTGCCAGCAGGGGGAACCGGGCAGGGGGTAGACAGCCCCAGCATTTT. This encodes CASRGNRAGGRQPQHF.